Below are 2 T cell receptor beta chains sequenced from a single sample in a study of blood T cell repertoires in COVID-19. Assay: immunoSEQ multiplex PCR; the TCRdb copy retains only in-frame clones and omits some. This repertoire shows 50,000 to 80,000 clones, approximately 88% found once; its top ten account for approximately 40%. Sequenced material: peripheral blood. Source of these receptors: a woman aged 55 to 70 with COVID-19, enrolled during active disease.

CDR3 in DNA: TGTGCCAGCAGTGTTGGACTAGCGGGAGTCGAGACCCAGTACTTC. It yields the protein CASSVGLAGVETQYF. This chain uses TRBV2 with TRBJ2-5; 13 bases fit TRBD2. The CDR3 sequence is 15 residues long. The ends lost 4 bases at V and 5 bases at J; junction bases unmatched: 4. The germline V gene has CDR1 SNHLY and CDR2 FYNNEI.

This clone was observed a single time. The V call is TRBV19, the J call TRBJ1-2; tentative D call: TRBD1 (5 bases). V shed 0 bases and J shed 4 bases, with 12 bases lying between them. The CDR3 length is 15 residues. The germline gives CDR1 LNHDA, CDR2 SQIVND (reference sequence). The CDR3 loop reads CASSIESGHGYGYTF. CDR3 DNA sequence: TGTGCCAGTAGTATAGAATCAGGGCATGGCTATGGCTACACCTTC.